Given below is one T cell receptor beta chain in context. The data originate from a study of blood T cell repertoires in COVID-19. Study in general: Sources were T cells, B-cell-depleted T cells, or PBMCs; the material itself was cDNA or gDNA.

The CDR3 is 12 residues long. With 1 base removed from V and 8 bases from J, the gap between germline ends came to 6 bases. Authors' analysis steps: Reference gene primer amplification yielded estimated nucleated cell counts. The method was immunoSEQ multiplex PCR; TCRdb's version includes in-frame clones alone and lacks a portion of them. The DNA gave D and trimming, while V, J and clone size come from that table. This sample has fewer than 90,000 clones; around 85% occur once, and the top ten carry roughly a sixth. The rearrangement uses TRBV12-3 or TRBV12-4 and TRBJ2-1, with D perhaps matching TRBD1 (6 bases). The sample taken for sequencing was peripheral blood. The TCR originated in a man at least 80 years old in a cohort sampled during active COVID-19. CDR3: CASSLDRDEQFF. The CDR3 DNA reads TGTGCCAGCAGTTTAGACAGGGATGAGCAGTTCTTC.